The sequence of this T cell receptor beta chain was determined in a study of shared clonotypes between healthy human individuals. Whole-study results and caveats: Sampling included only blood; tissue repertoires likely differ.

V was shortened by 2 bases and J by 6 bases, with 14 bases between the two germline ends. Germline CDR1 SNHLY, CDR2 FYNNEI. The CDR3 extends over 14 amino acids. This clone was recorded only once. Its specificity is unknown. On sorted subsets, replicate PCRs used about 200 ng DNA, or about 30,000 T cell genomes. TCRdb keeps only in-frame clones here, not all; method: immunoSEQ multiplex PCR. The sample yields roughly 1,600,000 clones, approximately 98.5% seen once. The genes are TRBV2 and TRBJ2-7; D gene ambiguous. Sequencing was carried out using naive CD4+ T cells sorted from blood. Subset defined: CD45RA+ positively selected. The clonotype originates from a man between 25 and 39 years old in good health. CDR3 amino acids: CASSENIPSGEQYF. Here the CDR3 DNA reads TGTGCCAGCAGTGAAAATATTCCTTCGGGCGAGCAGTACTTC.